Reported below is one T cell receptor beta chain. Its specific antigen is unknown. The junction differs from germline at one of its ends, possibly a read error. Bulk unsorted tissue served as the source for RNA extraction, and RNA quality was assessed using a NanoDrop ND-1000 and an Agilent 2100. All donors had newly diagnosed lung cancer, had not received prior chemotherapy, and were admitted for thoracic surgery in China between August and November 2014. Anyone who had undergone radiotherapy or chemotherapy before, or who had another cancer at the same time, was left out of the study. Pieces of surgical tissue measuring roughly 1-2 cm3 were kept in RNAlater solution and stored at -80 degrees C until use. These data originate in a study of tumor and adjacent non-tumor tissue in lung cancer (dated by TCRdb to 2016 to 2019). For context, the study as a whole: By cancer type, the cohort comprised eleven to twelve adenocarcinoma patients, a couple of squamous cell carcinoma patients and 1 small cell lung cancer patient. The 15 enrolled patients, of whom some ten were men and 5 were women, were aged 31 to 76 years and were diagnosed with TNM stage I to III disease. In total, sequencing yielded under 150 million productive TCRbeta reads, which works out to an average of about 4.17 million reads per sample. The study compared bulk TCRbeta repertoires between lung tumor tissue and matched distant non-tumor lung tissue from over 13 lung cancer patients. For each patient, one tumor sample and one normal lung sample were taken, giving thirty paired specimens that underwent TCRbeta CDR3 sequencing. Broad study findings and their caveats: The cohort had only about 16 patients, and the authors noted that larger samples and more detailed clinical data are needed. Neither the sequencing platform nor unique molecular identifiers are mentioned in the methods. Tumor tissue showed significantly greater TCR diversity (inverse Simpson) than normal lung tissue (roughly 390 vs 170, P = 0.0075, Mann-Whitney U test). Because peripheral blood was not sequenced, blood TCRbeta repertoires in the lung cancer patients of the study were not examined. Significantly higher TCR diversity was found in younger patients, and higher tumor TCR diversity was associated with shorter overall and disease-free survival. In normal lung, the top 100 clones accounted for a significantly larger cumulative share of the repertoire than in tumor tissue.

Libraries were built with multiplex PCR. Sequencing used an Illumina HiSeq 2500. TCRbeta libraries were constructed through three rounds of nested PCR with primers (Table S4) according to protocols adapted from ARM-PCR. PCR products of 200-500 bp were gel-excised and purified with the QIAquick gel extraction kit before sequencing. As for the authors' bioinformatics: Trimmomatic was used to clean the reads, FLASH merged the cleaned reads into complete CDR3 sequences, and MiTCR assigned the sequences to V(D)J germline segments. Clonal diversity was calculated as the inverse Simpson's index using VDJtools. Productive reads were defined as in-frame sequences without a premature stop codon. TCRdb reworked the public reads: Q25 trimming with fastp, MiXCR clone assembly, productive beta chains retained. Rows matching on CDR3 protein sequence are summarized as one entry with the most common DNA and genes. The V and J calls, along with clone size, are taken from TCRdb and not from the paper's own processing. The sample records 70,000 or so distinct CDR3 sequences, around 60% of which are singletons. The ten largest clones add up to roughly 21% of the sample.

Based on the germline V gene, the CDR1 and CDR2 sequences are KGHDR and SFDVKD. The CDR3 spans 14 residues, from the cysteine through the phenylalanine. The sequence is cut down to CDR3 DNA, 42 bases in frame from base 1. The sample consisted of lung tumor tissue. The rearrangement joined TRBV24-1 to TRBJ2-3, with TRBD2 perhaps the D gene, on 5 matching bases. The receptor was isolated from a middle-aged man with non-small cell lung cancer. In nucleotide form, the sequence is TGTACCACCAGTGATTCCGGGGGCACAGATACGCAGTATTTT. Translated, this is CTTSDSGGTDTQYF.